Below are 21 T cell receptor beta chains sequenced from a single sample in a study of cytomegalovirus exposure and HLA in healthy donors. Data came from immunoSEQ multiplex PCR; TCRdb stores just in-frame clones and leaves some out. The sample holds just over 65,000 clones, around 97% seen once. Sequencing used PBMCs. The receptor set was obtained from a woman aged 18-29 years in good health and CMV-seropositive.

The chain joins TRBV6-1 to TRBJ1-5, with TRBD1 matching 7 bases. CDR1 is MNHNS, CDR2 SASEGT, per germline. Trimming removed 4 bases from V and 5 bases from J; junction bases left unmatched: 11. This CDR3 has 16 residues. CDR3 residues: CASSVTGSGGHQPQHF. The CDR3, as DNA: TGTGCCAGCAGTGTAACAGGGTCAGGGGGGCATCAGCCCCAGCATTTT.

As DNA, the CDR3 is TGTGCCAGCAGAGCCACAGGGGCTATGAACACTGAAGCTTTCTTT. This codes for CASRATGAMNTEAFF. The chain employs TRBV6-5 and TRBJ1-1, with 7 nucleotides matching TRBD1. After removal of 6 bases from V and 0 bases from J, the junction contained 7 bases not matched to a gene. This CDR3 has 15 residues. CDR1 is MNHEY, CDR2 SVGAGI, per germline.

This clone appeared once. The chain uses TRBV28 and TRBJ1-3, with D possibly being TRBD1 (5 bases). Trimming left V 5 bases short and J 10 bases short, with 6 bases between. This CDR3 comprises 10 residues. CDR1 is MDHEN and CDR2 is SYDVKM in the germline V gene. The CDR3 is CASSAGTIYF. In DNA form, the CDR3 reads TGTGCCAGCAGTGCAGGGACCATATATTTT. The full variable domain, with the rest looked up from reference TRBV28 and TRBJ1-3, is DVKVTQSSRYLVKRTGEKVFLECVQDMDHENMFWYRQDPGLGLRLIYFSYDVKMKEKGDIPEGYSVSREKKERFSLILESASTNQTSMYLCASSAGTIYFGEGSWLTVV.

This clone has only one observation. V gene TRBV28 combines with J gene TRBJ1-1, with D tentatively TRBD1 (5 bases). V lost 4 bases, J lost 5 bases, and 8 bases lay in between. The germline gives CDR1 MDHEN, CDR2 SYDVKM. CDR3 length: 12 residues. The CDR3 sequence: CASSYGGTEAFF. The CDR3, as DNA: TGTGCCAGCAGTTACGGGGGTACTGAAGCTTTCTTT. Looking up the rest from reference TRBV28 and TRBJ1-1 gives the full variable domain: DVKVTQSSRYLVKRTGEKVFLECVQDMDHENMFWYRQDPGLGLRLIYFSYDVKMKEKGDIPEGYSVSREKKERFSLILESASTNQTSMYLCASSYGGTEAFFGQGTRLTVV.

This clone has a single count. The chain has TRBV28 and TRBJ2-3; 10 nucleotides match TRBD2. The CDR3 totals 16 residues. Trimming took 7 bases from V and 3 from J; bases not matched to a gene: 10. CDR1 is MDHEN and CDR2 is SYDVKM in the germline V gene. The CDR3 protein is CASKVPLAGVTDTQYF. CDR3 DNA: TGTGCCAGCAAGGTACCCCTAGCGGGAGTAACAGATACGCAGTATTTT.

The chain couples TRBV13 to TRBJ2-5, with 7 bases fitting TRBD1. This CDR3 spans 14 amino acids. The J segment lost 1 base and the V segment lost 6 bases, leaving 5 bases of the junction unmatched. CDR1 is PRHDT and CDR2 is FYEKMQ in the germline V gene (reference sequence). CDR3 DNA sequence: TGTGCCAGCAGTCTAGCAGGGGGCCAAGAGACCCAGTACTTC. As protein: CASSLAGGQETQYF.

The count of this clone is one. The chain combines TRBV27 with TRBJ2-5; no definite D call. Trimming removed 1 base from V and 1 base from J, with 10 bases in between. The CDR3 sequence is 15 residues long. Germline V lookup: CDR1 MNHEY, CDR2 SMNVEV (reference sequence). CDR3 region: CASSLFQETQETQYF. For the CDR3, the DNA is TGTGCCAGCAGTTTATTCCAGGAAACCCAAGAGACCCAGTACTTC.

The V gene is TRBV30, the J gene TRBJ2-2; no firm D call. Germline lookup yields CDR1 GTSNPN and CDR2 SVGIG (reference sequence). CDR3 length: 13 residues. Trimming took 0 bases from V and 4 from J, leaving 6 bases between them. The chain's CDR3 is CAWSVVSTGELFF. The DNA of the CDR3 is TGTGCCTGGAGTGTAGTCAGCACCGGGGAGCTGTTTTTT.

V and J are TRBV6-5 and TRBJ2-7, with 7 bases that match TRBD1. Germline V gene data show CDR1 as MNHEY and CDR2 as SVGAGI. The ends lost 6 bases at V and 9 bases at J; junction bases unmatched: 11. CDR3 length: 13 residues. The CDR3 nucleotides read TGTGCCAGCAGGGCTCGACAGGGAACCAGGCAGTACTTC. This translates into CASRARQGTRQYF.

As DNA, the CDR3 is TGTGCCAGCATCCCAGAAACACACCCTGAAGCTTTCTTT. This translates into CASIPETHPEAFF. The chain recombines TRBV21-1 with TRBJ1-1; the D call TRBD1 from the table was never checked on the DNA. TRBV21-1 is an annotated pseudogene. This CDR3 is 13 amino acids long.

The J gene is TRBJ2-7, the V gene TRBV21-1; TRBD1 is the table's D call and was not checked against the DNA. TRBV21-1 is termed a pseudogene. The CDR3 totals 13 residues. CDR3 amino acids: CASSLQGEGEQYF. CDR3 in DNA: TGTGCCAGCTCATTACAGGGGGAGGGCGAGCAGTACTTC.

The rearrangement links TRBV28 to TRBJ1-1, with D uncertain. Germline CDR1 reads MDHEN; CDR2 reads SYDVKM. The V end lost 7 bases, the J end lost 11 bases, and 20 bases lay between the germline ends. The CDR3 has 13 residues. The CDR3 DNA reads TGTGCCAGCACCTTGAGTGGTTCCGAGGCTGCTTTCTTT. Its protein product is CASTLSGSEAAFF. The variable domain in full, completed from reference TRBV28 and TRBJ1-1, reads DVKVTQSSRYLVKRTGEKVFLECVQDMDHENMFWYRQDPGLGLRLIYFSYDVKMKEKGDIPEGYSVSREKKERFSLILESASTNQTSMYLCASTLSGSEAAFFGQGTRLTVV.

This chain joins TRBV30 and TRBJ1-5; 7 bases fit TRBD1. Germline V gives CDR1 GTSNPN, CDR2 SVGIG (reference sequence). Trimming cost V 2 bases and J 4 bases; bases outside gene matches: 2. This CDR3 is 13 amino acids long. As DNA, the CDR3 is TGTGCCTGGAGTATCAGGGGGAATCAGCCCCAGCATTTT. Translating it yields CAWSIRGNQPQHF.

The rearrangement uses TRBV19 and TRBJ1-1; maybe TRBD1 (6 bases). Germline CDR1 LNHDA, CDR2 SQIVND (reference sequence). Trimming took 4 bases from V and 2 from J, leaving 8 bases between them. The CDR3 extends over 13 amino acids. For the CDR3, the DNA is TGTGCCAGTAGTAGGGACATTAACACTGAAGCTTTCTTT. Its protein is CASSRDINTEAFF.

This clone was detected once. The genes are TRBV5-6 and TRBJ2-1, with 12 bases lining up with TRBD1. Germline lookup yields CDR1 SGHDT and CDR2 YYEEEE. This CDR3 has 18 residues. After removal of 4 bases from V and 1 base from J, the junction contained 9 bases not matched to a gene. For the CDR3, the DNA is TGTGCCAGCAGCGGGACAGGGGGCAATCTGAAGTCCTACAATGAGCAGTTCTTC. It specifies CASSGTGGNLKSYNEQFF.

V usage is TRBV11-2 and J usage is TRBJ2-1, with a weak D call TRBD2 (5 bases). V was shortened by 0 bases and J by 9 bases, with 15 bases between the two germline ends. Germline V gene lookup returns CDR1 SGHAT and CDR2 FQNNGV. CDR3 length: 15 residues. CDR3 sequence (DNA): TGTGCCAGCAGCTTAGATCATGGAGGTATTCCTGAGCAGTTCTTC. Its translation is CASSLDHGGIPEQFF. The variable domain in full, completed from reference TRBV11-2 and TRBJ2-1, reads EAGVAQSPRYKIIEKRQSVAFWCNPISGHATLYWYQQILGQGPKLLIQFQNNGVVDDSQLPKDRFSAERLKGVDSTLKIQPAKLEDSAVYLCASSLDHGGIPEQFFGPGTRLTVL.

V is TRBV28 and J is TRBJ1-2; D is unclear. In germline, CDR1 is MDHEN, CDR2 SYDVKM. Trimming took off 5 bases at V and 2 bases at J, with 15 bases between the two ends. The CDR3 length is 15 residues. In DNA, the CDR3 is TGTGCCAGCAGTCGAGTACGCGGATCGAACTATGGCTACACCTTC. This gives the protein CASSRVRGSNYGYTF.

This chain links TRBV27 with TRBJ1-5; D is possibly TRBD1 (6 bases). Trimming pared 6 bases from V and 3 bases from J, leaving 15 bases between. The CDR3 has 15 residues. CDR1 MNHEY and CDR2 SMNVEV come from the germline V gene (reference sequence). The CDR3 DNA follows: TGTGCCAGCAGCCCCCGAGCAGGGGTCAATCAGCCCCAGCATTTT. The encoded protein is CASSPRAGVNQPQHF.

The rearrangement links TRBV28 to TRBJ1-2, with D perhaps TRBD1 (6 bases). Germline V gives CDR1 MDHEN, CDR2 SYDVKM. The CDR3 loop spans 13 amino acids. The V gene lost 8 bases and the J gene lost 2 bases, with 12 bases spanning the gap. CDR3 in amino acids: CASYPRGNYGYTF. The DNA for the CDR3 is TGTGCCAGCTATCCCAGGGGAAACTATGGCTACACCTTC.

The chain joins TRBV28 to TRBJ1-2, with 9 bases identical to TRBD1. V trimming: 4 bases; J trimming: 4 bases; junction bases outside the gene matches: 13. From germline, CDR1 is MDHEN and CDR2 SYDVKM. The CDR3 is made up of 17 amino acids. This CDR3 reads CASSWIRQGDRSYGYTF. As DNA, the CDR3 is TGTGCCAGCAGTTGGATCAGACAGGGGGATCGTAGCTATGGCTACACCTTC.

This chain connects TRBV28 to TRBJ2-7, with D possibly matching TRBD2 (6 bases). Germline loops: CDR1 MDHEN, CDR2 SYDVKM. Trimming took 5 bases from V and 5 from J, leaving 10 bases between them. The CDR3 covers 12 residues. The DNA of the CDR3 is TGTGCCAGCAGTCTGGGACTTGACGAGCAGTACTTC. Its protein product is CASSLGLDEQYF.